This T cell receptor beta chain was observed in a study of T cells in Graves' hyperthyroidism and ophthalmopathy. Across the study: Peripheral blood was acquired at first diagnosis, ahead of any therapy whatsoever.

The CDR3 length is 15 residues. The V gene end was trimmed by 5 bases and the J gene end by 2 bases; junction bases not matched to a gene: 4. Germline loops: CDR1 SGHTA, CDR2 FQGTGA. This clonotype was found many times. The antigen remains unidentified. Overall study findings and caveats: Expanded thyroid clonotypes (above 0.001) were mostly also found in blood.

Amplification targeted TCR beta CDR3 regions from RNA transcripts. TCR CDR3 underwent first-round RT-PCR with the HTBI primer set. TCRdb independently ran MiXCR on the multiplex PCR reads; one entry per CDR3 protein. Here the sample spans nearly 250,000 distinct CDR3 sequences, approximately 25% being singletons. Disease duration was under 3 months in the ophthalmopathy patients, who also had a Clinical Activity Score of at least 3 and a NOSPECS grade of at least 4. Using 10 ml of fresh peripheral blood, PBMCs were prepared. The clonotype comes from a woman aged 40 to 55 with Graves' ophthalmopathy. Sequencing was performed on blood. The chain employs TRBV7-3 and TRBJ2-2, with 8 bases fitting TRBD1. This CDR3 reads CASSPTGANTGELFF. CDR3 in DNA: TGTGCCAGCAGCCCGACAGGGGCCAACACCGGGGAGCTGTTTTTT. The complete variable domain, with remaining parts taken from reference TRBV7-3 and TRBJ2-2, reads GAGVSQTPSNKVTEKGKYVELRCDPISGHTALYWYRQSLGQGPEFLIYFQGTGAADDSGLPNDRFFAVRPEGSVSTLKIQRTERGDSAVYLCASSPTGANTGELFFGEGSRLTVL.